Included here is one T cell receptor (beta chain) sequence, with context. Its specificity is unknown. This sample was included in a study of cytomegalovirus exposure and HLA in healthy donors. Whole-study results and caveats: An ancestry cluster, one associated with Asian ancestry, reportedly showed fewer N-insertions than the roughly 610-donor mean in a later analysis. Several top significant clusters appeared, in a later analysis, to be linked to common viral pathogens. Association of a missense DCLRE1C variant with TCR beta V- and J-gene trimming was reported in a later analysis.

Per germline, CDR1 SGHDT and CDR2 YYEEEE. This CDR3 is built from 12 residues. The V gene end was trimmed by 0 bases and the J gene end by 9 bases; junction bases not matched to a gene: 3. PCR amplification relied on 60 Vbeta primers (plus 13 Jbeta primers). Here immunoSEQ multiplex PCR was the method, and the copy in TCRdb shows in-frame clones only, minus some. Counted here are 100,000 or so clones, 70% to 80% occurring once; the ten biggest clones make up roughly 1.3%. The sample comprised PBMCs. The chain recombines TRBV5-6 with TRBJ2-7; 7 bases fit TRBD2. The sequence was obtained from a man in his forties in good health and CMV-seronegative. The CDR3 region is CASSLAAGVQYF. Written as DNA, the CDR3 is TGTGCCAGCAGCTTGGCTGCGGGGGTGCAGTACTTC.